The clone carrying this T cell receptor (beta chain) was detected many times. Its antigen is not identified. Trimming removed 0 bases from V and 3 bases from J, with 4 bases in between. There are 13 residues in the CDR3. Germline CDR1 SGDLS, CDR2 YYNGEE. The sample is drawn from a study of T-cell memory formation after mild COVID-19. Study observations and caveats: Among clones contracting day 15 to 85, CD4/CD8 was balanced, whereas later expanders leaned CD4+.

Constant-segment primers were used for 5'RACE, and the resulting TCR alpha and TCR beta cDNA libraries carried sample barcodes and UMIs. MiXCR, applied by TCRdb to the 5' RACE reads, yields one record per CDR3 protein. Seen here are 200,000 to 250,000 distinct CDR3 sequences, 9.5% observed once, and the top ten hold 3.5%. This chain uses TRBV9 with TRBJ2-1; unclear D gene. The sample taken for sequencing was PBMCs or a T cell subset sorted from them (not recorded which). This clonotype was sampled from a man between 18 and 35 years old who had mild COVID-19 (a few samples of this study predate the infection). Cell type and time point are not known. CDR3 nucleotide sequence: TGTGCCAGCAGCGTAGGGGACTACAATGAGCAGTTCTTC. Translation gives CASSVGDYNEQFF. Full variable domain (remainder filled in from reference TRBV9 and TRBJ2-1): DSGVTQTPKHLITATGQRVTLRCSPRSGDLSVYWYQQSLDQGLQFLIQYYNGEERAKGNILERFSAQQFPDLHSELNLSSLELGDSALYFCASSVGDYNEQFFGPGTRLTVL.